This TCR beta chain was sequenced for a study of T-cell reconstitution after alpha-beta-depleted transplantation in children (dated by TCRdb to 2016 to 2017). Notes on the research overall: The study quantitatively tracked T-cell immune reconstitution after TCRalphabeta/CD19-depleted allogeneic hematopoietic cell transplantation in children using TCR repertoire profiling.

CDR3 length: 16 amino acids, cysteine to phenylalanine. The kept DNA is CDR3 alone, 48 bases in frame from the first base. Per the germline V gene, LGHNA is the CDR1 and YSLEER is the CDR2. Between the V and J ends, shortened by 0 bases and 3 bases respectively, the junction contains 14 bases. Preparation of the library involved PCR. The sequencer was an Illumina HiSeq 2500. TCR library preparation used molecular barcoding, with unique molecular identifiers applied to normalize quantification of the TCRbeta repertoire. TCRdb handled the public reads itself, with Q25 trimming in fastp and clone calling in MiXCR, and kept productive beta chains. Here each entry gathers all rows of one CDR3 protein and keeps the most common genes and DNA. For this sample the table gives 100,000 or so distinct CDR3 sequences, of which more than 10% were detected only once. Approximately 13% of the sample is held by the ten biggest clonotypes.

In its sample, this clonotype was seen many times. Its antigen specificity is not known. Per-base qualities were not stored, and no clone one base away is much larger. Sequenced material: PBMCs from the stem cell graft donor, taken from the stem cell graft. The clonotype was recovered from a human donor who donated a stem cell graft to a child with inherited bone marrow failure. Here the chain combines TRBV4-3 and TRBJ1-1; the D gene is possibly TRBD1, with 6 bases matching. The nucleotide sequence reads TGCGCCAGCAGCCAAGATTACGGGGCAGGGGACACTGAAGCTTTCTTT. Protein translation: CASSQDYGAGDTEAFF.